What follows are 18 T cell receptor beta chains derived from one specimen sequenced in a study of T-cell memory formation after mild COVID-19. Each CDR3 protein gets one entry after TCRdb re-called the 5' RACE reads with MiXCR. The sample records a few hundred thousand distinct CDR3 sequences, roughly 16% being singletons. The material sequenced was PBMCs or a T cell subset sorted from them (not recorded which). These receptors originate from a man between 18 and 35 years old who had mild COVID-19 (a few samples of this study predate the infection). Cell type and time point are not known.

The V call is TRBV18, the J call TRBJ1-2; perhaps TRBD1 as D (6 bases). CDR3 length equals 15 residues. The germline V gene has CDR1 KGHSH and CDR2 LQKENI. The V end lost 3 bases, the J end lost 6 bases, and 17 bases lay between the germline ends. CDR3 sequence (DNA): TGTGCCAGCTCACCCTCGACAGGTGGAAGGCATGGCTACACCTTC. It yields the protein CASSPSTGGRHGYTF.

In its sample, this clonotype was seen a few times. The V and J genes are TRBV12-3 or TRBV12-4 and TRBJ2-2; D remains unclear. With 4 bases removed from V and 3 bases from J, the gap between germline ends came to 9 bases. The CDR3 covers 14 residues. CDR3 in DNA: TGTGCCAGCAGTTCGTCCACAGACACCGGGGAGCTGTTTTTT. Protein: CASSSSTDTGELFF.

This clonotype was detected ten times or more. This chain connects TRBV5-6 to TRBJ2-5; D is possibly TRBD1 (5 bases). The CDR3 sequence is 18 residues long. The V gene lost 0 bases and the J gene lost 4 bases, with 22 bases spanning the gap. The germline CDR1 and CDR2 sequences are SGHDT and YYEEEE. This CDR3 is CASSLARASRSGGETQYF. The DNA for the CDR3 is TGTGCCAGCAGCTTGGCCAGGGCATCACGGTCGGGTGGAGAGACCCAGTACTTC.

This clonotype was counted a few times. One end of the junction does not line up with germline, which may come from a read error. The genes are TRBV20-1 and TRBJ2-7; possibly TRBD2 for D (6 bases). Germline V gene data show CDR1 as DFQATT and CDR2 as SNEGSKA (reference sequence). CDR3 size: 13 residues. CDR3 bases: TGCAGTGCCAGAGGGACTGCCACCTACGAGCAGTACTTC. Amino acids: CSARGTATYEQYF.

This clonotype was counted many times. V and J are TRBV5-1 and TRBJ2-1; a weak D match, TRBD2 (5 bases). CDR1 is SGHRS, CDR2 YFSETQ, per germline. The CDR3 spans 16 residues. Trimming took 0 bases from V and 8 from J, leaving 18 bases between them. CDR3 in DNA: TGCGCCAGCAGCTTGGCGGGCAGGATTACCGGGGATGAGCAGTTCTTC. Its translation is CASSLAGRITGDEQFF.

The rearrangement links TRBV12-3 or TRBV12-4 to TRBJ2-1, with 7 bases lining up with TRBD2. Trimming cost V 3 bases and J 0 bases; bases outside gene matches: 11. CDR3 size: 18 residues. DNA of the CDR3: TGTGCCAGCAGTTTGAGTTATATGGGGGGGGACTCCTACAATGAGCAGTTCTTC. Translating it yields CASSLSYMGGDSYNEQFF.

The CDR3 coding sequence is TGTGCCAGCAGCTTACCCACGAGAGGCCGAAACACCATATATTTT. Its translation is CASSLPTRGRNTIYF. The genes are TRBV7-2 and TRBJ1-3; D is uncertain. The CDR3 length is 15 residues. Trimming left V 2 bases short and J 5 bases short, with 13 bases between. Germline CDR1 is SGHTA and CDR2 is FQGNSA.

The table lists this clonotype with a few counts. The chain joins TRBV7-3 to TRBJ2-3; possibly TRBD1 or TRBD2 for D (5 bases each). The CDR3 totals 14 residues. V lost 5 bases and J lost 2, with 11 bases in between. Germline values: CDR1 SGHTA, CDR2 FQGTGA. CDR3 loop: CASSLGALTDTQYF. Here the CDR3 DNA reads TGTGCCAGCAGCCTCGGGGCCCTCACAGATACGCAGTATTTT. Full variable domain (outside the CDR3, taken from reference TRBV7-3 and TRBJ2-3): GAGVSQTPSNKVTEKGKYVELRCDPISGHTALYWYRQSLGQGPEFLIYFQGTGAADDSGLPNDRFFAVRPEGSVSTLKIQRTERGDSAVYLCASSLGALTDTQYFGPGTRLTVL.

The chain uses TRBV4-2 and TRBJ1-1, with D uncertain. This CDR3 is built from 14 residues. Germline V gene sequence: CDR1 LGHNA, CDR2 YNFKEQ. Trimming took 1 base from V and 5 from J, leaving 11 bases between them. CDR3 protein: CASSQVREETEAFF. The DNA of the CDR3 is TGTGCCAGCAGCCAAGTTAGGGAGGAAACTGAAGCTTTCTTT.

The chain has TRBV29-1 and TRBJ2-7; the match to TRBD1 covers 7 bases. Germline assignment: CDR1 SQVTM and CDR2 ANQGSEA. This CDR3 is built from 12 residues. After removal of 2 bases from V and 2 bases from J, the junction contained 0 bases not matched to a gene. The CDR3 DNA reads TGCAGCGTTGAACAGGGGGCCTACGAGCAGTACTTC. It codes for CSVEQGAYEQYF.

This clonotype was observed at least ten times. The chain carries TRBV7-9 and TRBJ1-5, with 9 bases that match TRBD1. The CDR3 sequence is 16 residues long. V was clipped by 1 base and J by 2 bases; unmatched bases: 3. CDR1 is SEHNR and CDR2 is FQNEAQ in the germline V gene (reference sequence). The chain's CDR3 is CASSLVGQGRNQPQHF. The CDR3 DNA follows: TGTGCCAGCAGCTTAGTGGGACAGGGTCGCAATCAGCCCCAGCATTTT.

This clonotype was seen a handful of times. J is TRBJ2-1 and V is TRBV18, with D possibly being TRBD2 (6 bases). The V gene lost 4 bases and the J gene lost 7 bases, with 17 bases spanning the gap. CDR3 length equals 15 residues. CDR1 KGHSH and CDR2 LQKENI come from the germline V gene. For the CDR3, the DNA is TGTGCCAGCTCACTTGGACCGGGAGCAATGAATGAGCAGTTCTTC. Translation: CASSLGPGAMNEQFF.

There are a few counts of this clonotype. A read error may account for a junction end that differs from germline. V gene TRBV20-1 combines with J gene TRBJ2-1, with 12 positions matching TRBD1. This CDR3 is built from 11 residues. Germline V gives CDR1 DFQATT, CDR2 SNEGSKA (reference sequence). CDR3 protein: CSAWDRGQPKF. For the CDR3, the DNA is TGCAGTGCTTGGGACAGGGGGCAACCGAAATTC.

The rearrangement joins TRBV4-1 to TRBJ1-5; 9 bases align to TRBD1. Germline V gene lookup returns CDR1 MGHRA and CDR2 YSYEKL. This CDR3 comprises 20 residues. V lost 1 base to trimming and J lost 7 bases; unmatched junction nucleotides: 20. The CDR3: CASSQVIGQGRPMIWQPQHF. The CDR3, as DNA: TGCGCCAGCAGCCAAGTAATAGGACAGGGGAGGCCGATGATATGGCAGCCCCAGCATTTT.

The sample holds many counts of this clonotype. This chain joins TRBV28 and TRBJ2-3, with a weak D call TRBD2 (5 bases). This CDR3 spans 15 amino acids. The V gene lost 5 bases and the J gene lost 4 bases, with 16 bases spanning the gap. Germline lookup yields CDR1 MDHEN and CDR2 SYDVKM. The CDR3 DNA sequence: TGTGCCAGCAGTCCCGGGGATACTAGTTCAGATACGCAGTATTTT. Translated, it gives CASSPGDTSSDTQYF.

This clonotype was counted only a few times. This chain uses TRBV5-1 with TRBJ2-1, with 7 bases matching TRBD2. J lost 4 bases, V lost 8 bases, and 9 bases had no gene match. The CDR3 contains 14 residues. Germline CDR1 reads SGHRS; CDR2 reads YFSETQ. CDR3 in DNA: TGCGCCAGTGCGAAAGCGGGGAGGTACAATGAGCAGTTCTTC. Protein: CASAKAGRYNEQFF.

This chain uses TRBV12-3 or TRBV12-4 with TRBJ1-3, with D unclear. This CDR3 has 14 amino acids. V was pared by 7 bases and J by 1 base, with 11 bases between. The CDR3 reads CASTQRASGNTIYF. The CDR3 DNA follows: TGTGCCAGCACCCAAAGGGCTTCTGGAAACACCATATATTTT.

The chain employs TRBV5-1 and TRBJ1-1; 9 nucleotides align to TRBD1. Per germline, CDR1 SGHRS and CDR2 YFSETQ. With V trimmed by 4 bases and J by 3 bases, 7 bases remained unmatched. The length of the CDR3 is 15 residues. As DNA, the CDR3 is TGCGCCAGCAGCACCCCGGGACAGGGAGACACTGAAGCTTTCTTT. It specifies CASSTPGQGDTEAFF. Full variable domain (remainder filled in from reference TRBV5-1 and TRBJ1-1): KAGVTQTPRYLIKTRGQQVTLSCSPISGHRSVSWYQQTPGQGLQFLFEYFSETQRNKGNFPGRFSGRQFSNSRSEMNVSTLELGDSALYLCASSTPGQGDTEAFFGQGTRLTVV.